Below, 3 T cell receptor beta chains from the same sample are listed, as sequenced in a study of T cell repertoires in cytomegalovirus infection. TCRdb ran MiXCR on the reads and lists one entry per CDR3 protein. The sample consists of almost 500,000 distinct CDR3 sequences, around 10% of them appearing once. Specimen: PBMCs. Source of these receptors: a human donor in good health (CMV status not recorded). Some clones in this sample may be carry-over from other donors' samples.

The chain carries TRBV10-3 and TRBJ2-3; D is ambiguous. Germline V CDR1 and CDR2: ENHRY, SYGVKD. With 7 bases removed from V and 2 bases from J, the gap between germline ends came to 10 bases. The CDR3 contains 13 residues. The CDR3 coding sequence is TGTGCCATCACCTACGGACCCACAGATACGCAGTATTTT. It codes for CAITYGPTDTQYF.

This clonotype was seen only a few times. J is TRBJ2-3 and V is TRBV7-8; maybe TRBD2 (6 bases). V was clipped by 5 bases and J by 6 bases, with 18 bases between them. Looked up from germline, CDR1 is SGHVS and CDR2 is FQNEAQ. The CDR3 has 15 residues. The CDR3 nucleotides are TGTGCCAGCAGCAGACTAGTGTTTGGGGGGGATACGCAGTATTTT. This sequence encodes CASSRLVFGGDTQYF.

This clonotype has a count of ten or more. The chain uses TRBV7-2 and TRBJ2-1; TRBD2 might be the D (7 bases). The germline V and J ends were trimmed by 8 bases and 7 bases, with 15 bases remaining between them. Germline assignment: CDR1 SGHTA and CDR2 FQGNSA. This CDR3 is built from 13 residues. The CDR3 region has the DNA TGTGCCAGCTCGGCGGGGGCTATAAATGAGCAGTTCTTC. Translating gives CASSAGAINEQFF.